The 4 T cell receptor beta chains below all came from one sample that was sequenced in a study of blood T cell repertoires in COVID-19. TCRdb's table, derived via immunoSEQ multiplex PCR, lists solely in-frame clones and lacks some. The sample consists of some 130,000 clones, about 89% of them appearing once. Sequenced: peripheral blood. The receptors originated from a man aged 60-69 years with COVID-19, enrolled during active disease.

J is TRBJ2-2 and V is TRBV19; 9 bases match TRBD1. V lost 7 bases to trimming and J lost 7 bases; unmatched junction nucleotides: 13. This CDR3 has 16 amino acids. Germline V lookup: CDR1 LNHDA, CDR2 SQIVND (reference sequence). In DNA form, the CDR3 reads TGTGCCAGTAATCCACGGGGGACAGGGAAGAACGGGGAGCTGTTTTTT. Its translation is CASNPRGTGKNGELFF.

The V call is TRBV15, the J call TRBJ2-2; a weak D match, TRBD2 (6 bases). This CDR3 has 14 residues. Germline V gene data show CDR1 as LNHNV and CDR2 as YYDKDF (reference sequence). V shed 3 bases and J shed 6 bases, with 11 bases lying between them. The CDR3 region is CATSRFRGSGELFF. The CDR3 nucleotides are TGTGCCACCAGCAGGTTCCGGGGGTCCGGGGAGCTGTTTTTT.

The V and J genes are TRBV18 and TRBJ2-1; D is undetermined. Trimming shortened V by 3 bases and J by 8 bases, and 5 bases separated the two germline ends. Germline V gene data show CDR1 as KGHSH and CDR2 as LQKENI. This CDR3 comprises 11 residues. CDR3 nucleotides: TGTGCCAGCTCACCCCGCGATGAGCAGTTCTTC. It codes for CASSPRDEQFF. The complete variable domain, with remaining parts taken from reference TRBV18 and TRBJ2-1, reads NAGVMQNPRHLVRRRGQEARLRCSPMKGHSHVYWYRQLPEEGLKFMVYLQKENIIDESGMPKERFSAEFPKEGPSILRIQQVVRGDSAAYFCASSPRDEQFFGPGTRLTVL.

The chain couples TRBV6-5 to TRBJ1-1, with D possibly matching TRBD1 (6 bases). CDR3 size: 16 residues. Germline CDR1 MNHEY, CDR2 SVGAGI. Trimming took 0 bases from V and 3 from J, leaving 14 bases between them. The CDR3 DNA reads as TGTGCCAGCAGTTACTCGAACACCAAGGGGGACACTGAAGCTTTCTTT. Translation gives CASSYSNTKGDTEAFF.